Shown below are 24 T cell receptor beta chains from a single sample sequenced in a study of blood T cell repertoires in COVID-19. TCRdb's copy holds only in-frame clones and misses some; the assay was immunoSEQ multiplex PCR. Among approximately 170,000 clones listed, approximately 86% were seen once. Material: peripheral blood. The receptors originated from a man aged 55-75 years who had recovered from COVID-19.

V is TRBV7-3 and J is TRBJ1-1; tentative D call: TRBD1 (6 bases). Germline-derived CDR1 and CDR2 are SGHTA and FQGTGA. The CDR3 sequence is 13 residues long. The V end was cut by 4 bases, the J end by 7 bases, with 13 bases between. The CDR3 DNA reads TGTGCCAGCAGCTCGGGACACAGGCTTGAAGCTTTCTTT. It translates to CASSSGHRLEAFF.

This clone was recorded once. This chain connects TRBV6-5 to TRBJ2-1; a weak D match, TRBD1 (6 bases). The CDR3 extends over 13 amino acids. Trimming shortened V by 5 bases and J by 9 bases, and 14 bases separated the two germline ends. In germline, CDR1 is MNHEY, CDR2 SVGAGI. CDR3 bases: TGTGCCAGCAGTCACACAGGGTCAGGTGAGCAGTTCTTC. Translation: CASSHTGSGEQFF.

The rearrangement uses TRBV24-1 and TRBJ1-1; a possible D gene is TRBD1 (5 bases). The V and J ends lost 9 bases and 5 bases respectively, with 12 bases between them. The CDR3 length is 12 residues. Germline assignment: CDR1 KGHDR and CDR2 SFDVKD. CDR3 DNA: TGTGCCACCCGGGGGGTAGAGACTGAAGCTTTCTTT. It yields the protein CATRGVETEAFF.

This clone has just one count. The chain's CDR3 is CSASGPEAFF. The DNA for the CDR3 is TGCAGTGCTTCAGGGCCTGAAGCTTTCTTT. The chain couples TRBV20-1 to TRBJ1-1; D is perhaps TRBD1 (5 bases). The V and J ends lost 5 bases and 6 bases respectively, with 7 bases between them. CDR3 length: 10 residues. Germline V gene data show CDR1 as DFQATT and CDR2 as SNEGSKA (reference sequence).

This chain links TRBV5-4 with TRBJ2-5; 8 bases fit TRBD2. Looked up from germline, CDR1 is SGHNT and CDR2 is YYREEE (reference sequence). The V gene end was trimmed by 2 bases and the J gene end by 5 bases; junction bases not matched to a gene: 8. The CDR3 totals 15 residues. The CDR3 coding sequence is TGTGCCAGCAGCTTTTTCGGGGGGGCTGGGGAGACCCAGTACTTC. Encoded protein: CASSFFGGAGETQYF.

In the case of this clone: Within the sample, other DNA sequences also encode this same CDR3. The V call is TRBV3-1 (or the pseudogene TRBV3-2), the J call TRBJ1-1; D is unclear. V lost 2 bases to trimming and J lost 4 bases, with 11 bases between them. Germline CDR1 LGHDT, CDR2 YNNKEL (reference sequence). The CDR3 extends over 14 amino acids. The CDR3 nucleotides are TGTGCCAGCAGCCAACCCGACGGGATCACTGAAGCTTTCTTT. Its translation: CASSQPDGITEAFF.

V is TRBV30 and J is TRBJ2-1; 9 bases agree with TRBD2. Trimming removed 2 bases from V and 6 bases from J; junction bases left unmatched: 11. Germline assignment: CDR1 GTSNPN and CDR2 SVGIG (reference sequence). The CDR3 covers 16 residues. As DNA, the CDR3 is TGTGCCTGGAGTACCGGGTTAGCGGGGGTTCGCAATGAGCAGTTCTTC. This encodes CAWSTGLAGVRNEQFF. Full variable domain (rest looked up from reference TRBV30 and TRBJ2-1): SQTIHQWPATLVQPVGSPLSLECTVEGTSNPNLYWYRQAAGRGLQLLFYSVGIGQISSEVPQNLSASRPQDRQFILSSKKLLLSDSGFYLCAWSTGLAGVRNEQFFGPGTRLTVL.

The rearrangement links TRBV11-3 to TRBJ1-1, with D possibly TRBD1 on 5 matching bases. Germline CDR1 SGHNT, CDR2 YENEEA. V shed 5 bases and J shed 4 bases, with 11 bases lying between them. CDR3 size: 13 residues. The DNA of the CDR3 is TGTGCCAGCAGCCGTTCAGGGATCACTGAAGCTTTCTTT. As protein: CASSRSGITEAFF.

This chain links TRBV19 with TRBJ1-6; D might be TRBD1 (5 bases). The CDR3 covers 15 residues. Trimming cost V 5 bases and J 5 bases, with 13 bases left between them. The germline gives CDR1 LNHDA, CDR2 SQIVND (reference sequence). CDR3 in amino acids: CASSPLTADNSPLHF. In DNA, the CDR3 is TGTGCCAGTAGTCCGTTGACAGCCGATAATTCACCCCTCCACTTT.

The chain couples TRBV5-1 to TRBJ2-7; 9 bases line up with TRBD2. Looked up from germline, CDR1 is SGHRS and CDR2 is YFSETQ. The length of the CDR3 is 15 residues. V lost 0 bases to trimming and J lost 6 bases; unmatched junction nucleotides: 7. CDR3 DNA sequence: TGCGCCAGCAGCTTGGAGCGGGGGGAATTAGGCGAGCAGTACTTC. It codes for CASSLERGELGEQYF.

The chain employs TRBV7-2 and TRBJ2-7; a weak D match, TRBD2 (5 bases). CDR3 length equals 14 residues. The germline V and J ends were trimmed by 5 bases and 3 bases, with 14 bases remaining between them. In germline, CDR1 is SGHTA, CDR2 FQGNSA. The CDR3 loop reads CASSPPGRVYEQYF. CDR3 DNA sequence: TGTGCCAGCAGCCCTCCCGGGCGGGTCTACGAGCAGTACTTC.

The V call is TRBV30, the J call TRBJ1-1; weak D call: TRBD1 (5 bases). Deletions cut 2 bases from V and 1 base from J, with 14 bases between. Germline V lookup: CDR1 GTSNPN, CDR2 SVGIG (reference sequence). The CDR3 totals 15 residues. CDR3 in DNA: TGTGCCTGGAGTCAGACAAGGGGCTGGAACACTGAAGCTTTCTTT. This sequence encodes CAWSQTRGWNTEAFF.

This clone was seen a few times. CDR3 nucleotides: TGTGCCAGCTCATCTTCGACCCCCCAGGGCAATCAGCCCCAGCATTTT. Its translation: CASSSSTPQGNQPQHF. The chain joins TRBV18 to TRBJ1-5; no reliable D call. From germline, CDR1 is KGHSH and CDR2 LQKENI. The CDR3 contains 16 residues. With 5 bases removed from V and 2 bases from J, the gap between germline ends came to 16 bases.

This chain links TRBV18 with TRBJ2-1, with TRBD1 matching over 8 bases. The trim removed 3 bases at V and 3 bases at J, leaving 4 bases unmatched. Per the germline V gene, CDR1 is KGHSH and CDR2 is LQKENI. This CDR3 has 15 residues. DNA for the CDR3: TGTGCCAGCTCACCGGACAGGGAAAGCTACAATGAGCAGTTCTTC. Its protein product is CASSPDRESYNEQFF. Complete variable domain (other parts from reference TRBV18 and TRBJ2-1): NAGVMQNPRHLVRRRGQEARLRCSPMKGHSHVYWYRQLPEEGLKFMVYLQKENIIDESGMPKERFSAEFPKEGPSILRIQQVVRGDSAAYFCASSPDRESYNEQFFGPGTRLTVL.

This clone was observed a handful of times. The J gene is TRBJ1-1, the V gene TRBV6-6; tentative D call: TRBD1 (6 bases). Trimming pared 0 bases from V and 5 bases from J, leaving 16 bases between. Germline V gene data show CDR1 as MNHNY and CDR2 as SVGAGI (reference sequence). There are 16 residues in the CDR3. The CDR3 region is CASSYSGGGRGTEAFF. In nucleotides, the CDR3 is TGTGCCAGCAGTTACTCAGGGGGAGGGAGGGGGACTGAAGCTTTCTTT.

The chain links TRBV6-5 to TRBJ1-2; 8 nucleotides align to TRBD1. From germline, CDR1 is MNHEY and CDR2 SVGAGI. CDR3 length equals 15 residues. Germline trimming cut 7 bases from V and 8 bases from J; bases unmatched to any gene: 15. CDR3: CASKEDRVSWKGYTF. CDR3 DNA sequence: TGTGCCAGCAAAGAGGACAGGGTATCTTGGAAGGGCTACACCTTC.

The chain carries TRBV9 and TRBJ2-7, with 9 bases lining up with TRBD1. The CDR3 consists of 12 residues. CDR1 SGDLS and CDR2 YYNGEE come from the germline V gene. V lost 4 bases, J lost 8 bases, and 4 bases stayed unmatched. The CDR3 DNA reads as TGTGCCAGCAGCAGGACAGGGGCGCAGCAGTACTTC. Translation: CASSRTGAQQYF.

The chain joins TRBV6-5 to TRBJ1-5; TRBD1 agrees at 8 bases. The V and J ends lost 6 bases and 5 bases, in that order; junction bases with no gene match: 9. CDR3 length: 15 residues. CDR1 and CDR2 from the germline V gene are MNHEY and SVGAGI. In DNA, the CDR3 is TGTGCCAGCAGCTTCTCAGGGGGCGCCGATCAGCCCCAGCATTTT. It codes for CASSFSGGADQPQHF.

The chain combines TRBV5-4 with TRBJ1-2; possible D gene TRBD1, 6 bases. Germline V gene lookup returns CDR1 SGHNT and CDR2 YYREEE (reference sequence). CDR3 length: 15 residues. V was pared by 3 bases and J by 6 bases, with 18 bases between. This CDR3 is CASSSSQGPSDGYTF. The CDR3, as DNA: TGTGCCAGCAGCTCTTCACAGGGACCTTCGGATGGCTACACCTTC.

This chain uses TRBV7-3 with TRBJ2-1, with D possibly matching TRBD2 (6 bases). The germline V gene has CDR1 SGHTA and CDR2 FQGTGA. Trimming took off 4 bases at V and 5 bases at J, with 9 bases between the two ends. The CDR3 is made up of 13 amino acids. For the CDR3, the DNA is TGTGCCAGCAGCTCGACTAGTAACAATGAGCAGTTCTTC. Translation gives CASSSTSNNEQFF.

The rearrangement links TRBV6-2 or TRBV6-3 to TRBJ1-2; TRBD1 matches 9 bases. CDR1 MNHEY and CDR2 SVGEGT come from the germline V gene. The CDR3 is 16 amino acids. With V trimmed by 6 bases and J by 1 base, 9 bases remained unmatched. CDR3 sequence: CASSLRTGELNYGYTF. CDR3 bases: TGTGCCAGCAGCTTACGGACAGGGGAACTTAACTATGGCTACACCTTC.

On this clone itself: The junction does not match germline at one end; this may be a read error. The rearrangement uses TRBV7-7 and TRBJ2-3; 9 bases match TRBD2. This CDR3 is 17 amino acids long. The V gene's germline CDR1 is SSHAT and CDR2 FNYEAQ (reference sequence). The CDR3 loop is CASSPFPAGGSTDTQYF. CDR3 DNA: TGTGCTAGCAGCCCGTTCCCAGCGGGGGGAAGCACAGATACGCAGTATTTT.

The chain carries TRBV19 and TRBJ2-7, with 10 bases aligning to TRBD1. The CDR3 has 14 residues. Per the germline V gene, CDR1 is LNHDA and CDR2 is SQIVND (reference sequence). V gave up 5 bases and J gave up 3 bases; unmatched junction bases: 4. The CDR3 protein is CASSPGQGFYEQYF. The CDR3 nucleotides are TGTGCCAGTAGTCCGGGACAGGGGTTCTACGAGCAGTACTTC.

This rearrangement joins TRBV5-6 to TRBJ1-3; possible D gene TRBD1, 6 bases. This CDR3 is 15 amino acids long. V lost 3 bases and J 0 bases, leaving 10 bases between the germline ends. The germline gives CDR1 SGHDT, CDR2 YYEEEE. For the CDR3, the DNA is TGTGCCAGCAGCTCGACGACAGGCTCTGGAAACACCATATATTTT. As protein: CASSSTTGSGNTIYF.